This T cell receptor beta chain was profiled in a study of blood T cell repertoires in COVID-19. At the level of the study: The study drew acute and convalescent COVID-19 samples from the United States, Italy and Spain. T cells, B-cell-depleted T cells, or PBMCs provided the cDNA or gDNA that served as material.

Trimming removed 2 bases from V and 0 bases from J, with 8 bases in between. CDR3 size: 14 residues. Per germline, CDR1 KGHSH and CDR2 LQKENI. In the original workflow: Estimation of nucleated cell counts relied on the amplification of reference gene primers. Some clones are missing from TCRdb's copy, which holds only in-frame ones; the method was immunoSEQ multiplex PCR. The V and J calls and clone size were taken over from that table, and D and trimming were inferred from the DNA. The sample lists some 200,000 clones, approximately 90% occurring once. Sequencing was done on a sample of peripheral blood. This rearrangement joins TRBV18 to TRBJ2-7; D is undetermined. The TCR was taken from a man at least 80 years old with acute or convalescent COVID-19. CDR3 nucleotide sequence: TGTGCCAGCTCACCAGGCAGGCGCTCCTACGAGCAGTACTTC. It is translated as CASSPGRRSYEQYF.